This TCR beta chain comes out of a study of blood T cell repertoires in COVID-19. This CDR3 is 10 amino acids long. With 4 bases removed from V and 11 bases from J, the gap between germline ends came to 6 bases. Looked up from germline, CDR1 is MDHEN and CDR2 is SYDVKM. Assay: immunoSEQ multiplex PCR; the TCRdb copy retains only in-frame clones and omits some. The table includes around 260,000 clones, about nine tenths detected once. This clonotype originated in a woman between 25 and 40 years old with active or convalescent COVID-19. The sequenced material came from peripheral blood. V is TRBV28 and J is TRBJ2-1; D gene unclear. The CDR3 bases are TGTGCCAGCAGTTCCGACAAGCAGTTCTTC. As protein: CASSSDKQFF.